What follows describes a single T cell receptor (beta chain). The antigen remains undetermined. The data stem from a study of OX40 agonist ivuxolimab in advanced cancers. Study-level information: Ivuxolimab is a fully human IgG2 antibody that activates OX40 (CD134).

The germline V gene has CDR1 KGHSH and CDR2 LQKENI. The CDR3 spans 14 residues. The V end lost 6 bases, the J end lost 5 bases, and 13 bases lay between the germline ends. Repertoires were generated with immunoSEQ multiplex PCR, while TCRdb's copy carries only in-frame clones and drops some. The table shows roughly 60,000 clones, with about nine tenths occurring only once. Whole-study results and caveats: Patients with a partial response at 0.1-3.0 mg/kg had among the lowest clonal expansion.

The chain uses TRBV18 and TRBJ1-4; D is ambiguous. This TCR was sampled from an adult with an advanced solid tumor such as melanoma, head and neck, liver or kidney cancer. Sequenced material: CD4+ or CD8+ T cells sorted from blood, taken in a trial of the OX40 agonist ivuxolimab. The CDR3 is CASSTGIQNEKLFF. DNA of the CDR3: TGTGCCAGCTCGACCGGGATCCAAAATGAAAAACTGTTTTTT.